The 12 T cell receptor beta chains given below trace back to one sample, sequenced in a study of cytomegalovirus exposure and HLA in healthy donors. Here immunoSEQ multiplex PCR was the method, and the copy in TCRdb shows in-frame clones only, minus some. The sample contains under 300,000 clones, 90% of which appear only once. The sequencing input was PBMCs. Receptors were obtained from a woman aged 18-29 years in good health and CMV-seronegative.

V gene TRBV15 combines with J gene TRBJ2-2; D uncertain. Germline V CDR1 and CDR2: LNHNV, YYDKDF (reference sequence). The CDR3 spans 13 residues. V dropped 6 bases and J dropped 0 bases, with 5 bases sitting between them. The CDR3 sequence is CATRLSNTGELFF. CDR3 nucleotide sequence: TGTGCCACCAGATTATCGAACACCGGGGAGCTGTTTTTT.

The rearrangement links TRBV7-2 to TRBJ1-4; perhaps TRBD1 as D (5 bases). The CDR3 runs 15 residues. Germline V CDR1 and CDR2: SGHTA, FQGNSA. Deletions cut 3 bases from V and 7 bases from J, with 15 bases between. Here the CDR3 reads CASSLGWGAGEKLFF. DNA for the CDR3: TGTGCCAGCAGCTTGGGGTGGGGCGCAGGTGAAAAACTGTTTTTT.

This chain links TRBV28 with TRBJ1-3, with D unresolved. CDR1 MDHEN and CDR2 SYDVKM come from the germline V gene. The ends were cut back, 5 bases at V and 0 bases at J, with 11 bases in the middle. The CDR3 length is 15 residues. DNA of the CDR3: TGTGCCAGCAGTCCCAGACAATACTCTGGAAACACCATATATTTT. Its translation: CASSPRQYSGNTIYF.

The rearrangement uses TRBV25-1 and TRBJ2-5; 12 positions match TRBD1. Germline V gives CDR1 MGHDK, CDR2 SYGVNS. The CDR3 has 16 amino acids. V gave up 1 base and J gave up 5 bases; unmatched junction bases: 5. CDR3 region: CASSELGTGGRETQYF. The CDR3, as DNA: TGTGCCAGCAGTGAATTGGGGACAGGGGGCCGGGAGACCCAGTACTTC.

The chain combines TRBV4-2 with TRBJ2-3; D is perhaps TRBD1 (6 bases). Trimming pared 0 bases from V and 2 bases from J, leaving 9 bases between. Germline V gene sequence: CDR1 LGHNA, CDR2 YNFKEQ. This CDR3 spans 15 amino acids. The CDR3 loop is CASSQDDRLTDTQYF. In DNA, the CDR3 is TGTGCCAGCAGCCAAGATGACAGGCTCACAGATACGCAGTATTTT.

V gene TRBV28 combines with J gene TRBJ1-5, with 7 positions matching TRBD1. V was clipped by 3 bases and J by 4 bases; unmatched bases: 9. The CDR3 length is 16 residues. Germline CDR1 reads MDHEN; CDR2 reads SYDVKM. The CDR3 bases are TGTGCCAGCAGTTTGAGACAGGGTGAGATAAATCAGCCCCAGCATTTT. Translation gives CASSLRQGEINQPQHF.

V and J are TRBV5-1 and TRBJ2-5; 11 bases map to TRBD2. Germline V CDR1 and CDR2: SGHRS, YFSETQ. The trim removed 0 bases at V and 4 bases at J, leaving 11 bases unmatched. The CDR3 runs to 18 residues. DNA of the CDR3: TGCGCCAGCAGCTTGGCGGAAATCTCCGGGACTAGCGGAGAGACCCAGTACTTC. The encoded protein is CASSLAEISGTSGETQYF. Full variable domain (missing parts from reference TRBV5-1 and TRBJ2-5): KAGVTQTPRYLIKTRGQQVTLSCSPISGHRSVSWYQQTPGQGLQFLFEYFSETQRNKGNFPGRFSGRQFSNSRSEMNVSTLELGDSALYLCASSLAEISGTSGETQYFGPGTRLLVL.

The rearrangement links TRBV4-1 to TRBJ2-1, with no clear D. Trimming cost V 1 base and J 0 bases, with 7 bases left between them. Looked up from germline, CDR1 is MGHRA and CDR2 is YSYEKL. This CDR3 comprises 15 residues. The chain's CDR3 is CASSQGGNSYNEQFF. CDR3 nucleotides: TGCGCCAGCAGCCAAGGAGGCAACTCCTACAATGAGCAGTTCTTC.

V is TRBV7-9 and J is TRBJ2-1, with D perhaps TRBD2 (6 bases). The V end was cut by 2 bases, the J end by 6 bases, with 17 bases between. Germline V gene lookup returns CDR1 SEHNR and CDR2 FQNEAQ (reference sequence). The CDR3 length is 16 residues. CDR3 sequence: CASSLFGQGGSNEQFF. The CDR3 coding sequence is TGTGCCAGCAGCTTATTCGGGCAGGGAGGTTCCAATGAGCAGTTCTTC.

The table lists this clone with a count of one. The chain uses TRBV6-4 and TRBJ2-7; the D is unclear. CDR3 length equals 15 residues. Germline CDR1 is MRHNA and CDR2 is SNTAGT. V lost 3 bases and J lost 6, with 18 bases in between. CDR3 bases: TGTGCCAGCAGTGAGTTCCCCCAGTACCCATCCGAGCAGTACTTC. This translates into CASSEFPQYPSEQYF.

The V gene is TRBV7-2, the J gene TRBJ2-3, with TRBD1 matching over 8 bases. Germline loops: CDR1 SGHTA, CDR2 FQGNSA. V was clipped by 7 bases and J by 3 bases; unmatched bases: 3. The CDR3 sequence is 13 residues long. CDR3 in DNA: TGTGCCAGCATGGGACAGGTAACAGATACGCAGTATTTT. Translating gives CASMGQVTDTQYF.

The rearrangement uses TRBV28 and TRBJ2-7, with 8 positions matching TRBD1. CDR3 length equals 15 residues. Germline V lookup: CDR1 MDHEN, CDR2 SYDVKM. With V trimmed by 6 bases and J by 2 bases, 9 bases remained unmatched. The CDR3 region is CASSPRDRITYEQYV. The CDR3 nucleotides are TGTGCCAGCAGCCCCCGGGACAGGATCACCTACGAGCAGTACGTC.